The count of the clone carrying this T cell receptor (beta chain) is one. This sample stems from a study of T cell changes during pregnancy in multiple sclerosis. V lost 4 bases to trimming and J lost 4 bases; unmatched junction nucleotides: 11. CDR3 size: 16 residues. CDR1 is SNHLY, CDR2 FYNNEI, per germline. Clones were read by immunoSEQ multiplex PCR, and TCRdb kept only the in-frame ones, dropping some. The table records approximately 88,000 clones, around 93% of them present only once. This TCR was recovered from a female donor with multiple sclerosis, enrolled in a pregnancy study. The material sequenced was peripheral blood, taken in the third trimester of pregnancy. V is TRBV2 and J is TRBJ2-7; TRBD2 aligns across 9 bases. CDR3 DNA: TGTGCCAGCAGTGCTGGACTAGCGCTTCATCCATACGAGCAGTACTTC. The encoded protein is CASSAGLALHPYEQYF.